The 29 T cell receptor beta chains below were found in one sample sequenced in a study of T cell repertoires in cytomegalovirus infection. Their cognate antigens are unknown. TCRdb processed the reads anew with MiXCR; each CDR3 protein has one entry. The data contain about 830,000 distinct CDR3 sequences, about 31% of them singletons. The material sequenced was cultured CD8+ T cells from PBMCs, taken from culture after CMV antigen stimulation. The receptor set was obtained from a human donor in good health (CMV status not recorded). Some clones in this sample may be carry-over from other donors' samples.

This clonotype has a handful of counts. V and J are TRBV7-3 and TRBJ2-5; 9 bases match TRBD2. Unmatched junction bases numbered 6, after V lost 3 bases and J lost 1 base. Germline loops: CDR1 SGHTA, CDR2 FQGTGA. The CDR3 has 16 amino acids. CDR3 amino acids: CASSFFGAGGQETQYF. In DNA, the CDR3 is TGTGCCAGCAGCTTCTTTGGAGCGGGGGGCCAAGAGACCCAGTACTTC.

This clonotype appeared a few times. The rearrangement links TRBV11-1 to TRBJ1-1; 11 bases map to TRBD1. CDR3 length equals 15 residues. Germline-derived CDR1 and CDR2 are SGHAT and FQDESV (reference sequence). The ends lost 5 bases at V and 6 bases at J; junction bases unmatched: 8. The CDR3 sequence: CASSHRRTGGSEAFF. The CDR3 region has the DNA TGTGCCAGCAGCCATCGCCGGACAGGGGGCTCTGAAGCTTTCTTT.

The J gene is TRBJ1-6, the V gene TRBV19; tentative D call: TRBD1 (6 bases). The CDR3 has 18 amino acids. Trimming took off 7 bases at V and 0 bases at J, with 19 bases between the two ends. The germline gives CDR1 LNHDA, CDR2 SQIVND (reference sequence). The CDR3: CASNYDRDTSSYNSPLHF. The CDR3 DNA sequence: TGTGCCAGTAATTACGACCGGGACACGAGCTCCTATAATTCACCCCTCCACTTT.

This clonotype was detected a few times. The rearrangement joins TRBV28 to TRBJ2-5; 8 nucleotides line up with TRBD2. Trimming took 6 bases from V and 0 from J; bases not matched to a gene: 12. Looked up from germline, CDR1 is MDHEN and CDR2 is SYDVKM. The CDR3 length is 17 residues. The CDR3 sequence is CASSSPGGGGYQETQYF. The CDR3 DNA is TGTGCCAGCAGCTCCCCTGGGGGCGGGGGGTACCAAGAGACCCAGTACTTC.

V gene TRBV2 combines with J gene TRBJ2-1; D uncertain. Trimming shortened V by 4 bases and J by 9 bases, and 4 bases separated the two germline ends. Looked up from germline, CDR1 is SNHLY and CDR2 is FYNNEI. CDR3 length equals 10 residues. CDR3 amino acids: CASSVFEQFF. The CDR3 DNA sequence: TGTGCCAGCAGTGTTTTTGAGCAGTTCTTC. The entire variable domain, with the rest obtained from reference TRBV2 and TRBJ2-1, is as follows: EPEVTQTPSHQVTQMGQEVILRCVPISNHLYFYWYRQILGQKVEFLVSFYNNEISEKSEIFDDQFSVERPDGSNFTLKIRSTKLEDSAMYFCASSVFEQFFGPGTRLTVL.

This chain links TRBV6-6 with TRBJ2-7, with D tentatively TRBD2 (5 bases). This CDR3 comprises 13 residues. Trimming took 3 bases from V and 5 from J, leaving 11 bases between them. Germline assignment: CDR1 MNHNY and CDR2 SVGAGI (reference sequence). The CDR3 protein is CASSYPNGDEQYF. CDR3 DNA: TGTGCCAGCAGTTATCCAAACGGGGACGAGCAGTACTTC.

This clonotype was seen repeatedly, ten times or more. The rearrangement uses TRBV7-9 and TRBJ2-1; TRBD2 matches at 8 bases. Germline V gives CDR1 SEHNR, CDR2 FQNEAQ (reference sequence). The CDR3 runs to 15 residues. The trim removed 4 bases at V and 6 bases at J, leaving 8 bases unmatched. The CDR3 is CASSSTGTRGNEQFF. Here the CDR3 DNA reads TGTGCCAGCAGCTCAACCGGGACTAGAGGCAATGAGCAGTTCTTC. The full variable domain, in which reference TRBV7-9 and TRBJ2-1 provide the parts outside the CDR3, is DTGVSQNPRHKITKRGQNVTFRCDPISEHNRLYWYRQTLGQGPEFLTYFQNEAQLEKSRLLSDRFSAERPKGSFSTLEIQRTEQGDSAMYLCASSSTGTRGNEQFFGPGTRLTVL.

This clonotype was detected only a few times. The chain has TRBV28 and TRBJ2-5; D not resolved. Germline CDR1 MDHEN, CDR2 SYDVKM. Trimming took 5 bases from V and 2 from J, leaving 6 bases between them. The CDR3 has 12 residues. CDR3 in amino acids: CASSILQETQYF. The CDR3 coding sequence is TGTGCCAGCAGTATTTTACAAGAGACCCAGTACTTC.

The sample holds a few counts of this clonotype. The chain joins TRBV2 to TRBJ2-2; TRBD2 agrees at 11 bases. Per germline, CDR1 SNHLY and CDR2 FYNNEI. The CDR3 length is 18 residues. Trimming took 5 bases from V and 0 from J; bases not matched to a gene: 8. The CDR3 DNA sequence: TGTGCCAGCAGTCCCGGCCCGGGACTAGCGGCGAACACCGGGGAGCTGTTTTTT. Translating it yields CASSPGPGLAANTGELFF.

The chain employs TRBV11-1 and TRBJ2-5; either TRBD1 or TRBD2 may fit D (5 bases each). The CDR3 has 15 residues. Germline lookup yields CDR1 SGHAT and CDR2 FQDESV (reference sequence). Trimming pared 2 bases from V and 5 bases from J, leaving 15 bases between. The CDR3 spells CASSLKGSQVETQYF. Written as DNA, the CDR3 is TGTGCCAGCAGCTTAAAGGGGAGTCAAGTGGAGACCCAGTACTTC.

In nucleotides, the CDR3 is TGTGCCAGCAGTGATTTGGGACTAGCGGGGGGGTCGTATGAGCAGTTCTTC. It is translated as CASSDLGLAGGSYEQFF. This chain joins TRBV25-1 and TRBJ2-1; TRBD2 matches at 16 bases. Germline lookup yields CDR1 MGHDK and CDR2 SYGVNS. This CDR3 contains 17 residues. J lost 8 bases, V lost 3 bases, and 7 bases had no gene match.

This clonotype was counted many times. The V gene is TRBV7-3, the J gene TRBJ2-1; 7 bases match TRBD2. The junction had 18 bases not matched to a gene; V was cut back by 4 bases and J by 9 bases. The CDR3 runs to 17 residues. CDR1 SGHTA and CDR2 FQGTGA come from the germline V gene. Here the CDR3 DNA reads TGTGCCAGCAGCTCAACGACTAGCTCGGGGGTGGTTATTGAGCAGTTCTTC. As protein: CASSSTTSSGVVIEQFF.

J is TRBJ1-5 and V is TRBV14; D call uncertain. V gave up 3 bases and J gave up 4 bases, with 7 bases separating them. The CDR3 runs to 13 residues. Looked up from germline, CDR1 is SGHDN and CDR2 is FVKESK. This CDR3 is CASSQNRNQPQHF. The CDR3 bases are TGTGCCAGCAGCCAGAACAGAAATCAGCCCCAGCATTTT.

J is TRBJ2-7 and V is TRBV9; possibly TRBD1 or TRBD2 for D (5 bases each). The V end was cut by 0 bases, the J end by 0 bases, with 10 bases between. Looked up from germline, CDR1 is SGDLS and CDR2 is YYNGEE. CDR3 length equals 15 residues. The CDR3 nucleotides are TGTGCCAGCAGCGTAGGGGACGGCAGCTCCTACGAGCAGTACGTC. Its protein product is CASSVGDGSSYEQYV.

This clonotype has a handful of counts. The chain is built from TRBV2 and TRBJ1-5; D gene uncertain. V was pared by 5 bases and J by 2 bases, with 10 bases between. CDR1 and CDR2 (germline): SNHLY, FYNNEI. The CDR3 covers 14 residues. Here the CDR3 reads CASSREKGNQPQHF. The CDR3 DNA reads TGTGCCAGCAGTCGGGAAAAAGGCAATCAGCCCCAGCATTTT.

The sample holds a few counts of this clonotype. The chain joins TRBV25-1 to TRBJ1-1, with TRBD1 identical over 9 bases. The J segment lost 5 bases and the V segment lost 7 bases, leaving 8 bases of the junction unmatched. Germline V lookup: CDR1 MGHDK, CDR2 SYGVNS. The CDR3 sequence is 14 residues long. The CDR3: CASIETGGYTEAFF. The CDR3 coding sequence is TGTGCCAGCATTGAGACAGGGGGGTATACTGAAGCTTTCTTT.

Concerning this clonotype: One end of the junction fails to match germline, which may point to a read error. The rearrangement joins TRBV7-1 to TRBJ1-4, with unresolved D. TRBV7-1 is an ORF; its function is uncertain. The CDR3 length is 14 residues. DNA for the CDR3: TGTACCAGCAGCCGAACCGAAAAGAATGAAAAACTGTTTTTT. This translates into CTSSRTEKNEKLFF.

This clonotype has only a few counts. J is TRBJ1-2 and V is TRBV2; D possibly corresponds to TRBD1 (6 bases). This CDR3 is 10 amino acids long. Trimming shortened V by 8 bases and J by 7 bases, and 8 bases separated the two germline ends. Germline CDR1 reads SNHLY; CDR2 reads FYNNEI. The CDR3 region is CASGGGGYTF. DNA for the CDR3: TGTGCCAGCGGAGGGGGTGGCTACACCTTC.

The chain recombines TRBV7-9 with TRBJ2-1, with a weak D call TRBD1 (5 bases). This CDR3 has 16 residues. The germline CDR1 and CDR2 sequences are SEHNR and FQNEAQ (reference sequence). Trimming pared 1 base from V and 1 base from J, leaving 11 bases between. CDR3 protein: CASSLEQGLSYNEQFF. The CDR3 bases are TGTGCCAGCAGCTTAGAGCAGGGCCTTTCCTACAATGAGCAGTTCTTC.

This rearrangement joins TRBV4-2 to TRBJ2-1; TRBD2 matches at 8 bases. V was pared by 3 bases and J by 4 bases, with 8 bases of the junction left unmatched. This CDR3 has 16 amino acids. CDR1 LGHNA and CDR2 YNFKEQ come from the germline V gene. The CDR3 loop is CASSQPDTSGYNEQFF. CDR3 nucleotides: TGTGCCAGCAGCCAGCCCGATACTAGCGGTTACAATGAGCAGTTCTTC.

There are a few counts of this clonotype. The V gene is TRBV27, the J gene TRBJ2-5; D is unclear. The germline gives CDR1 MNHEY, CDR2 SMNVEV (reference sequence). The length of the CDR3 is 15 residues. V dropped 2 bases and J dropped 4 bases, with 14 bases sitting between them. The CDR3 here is CASSLVPGRRETQYF. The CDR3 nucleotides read TGTGCCAGCAGTTTAGTCCCAGGAAGGAGAGAGACCCAGTACTTC.

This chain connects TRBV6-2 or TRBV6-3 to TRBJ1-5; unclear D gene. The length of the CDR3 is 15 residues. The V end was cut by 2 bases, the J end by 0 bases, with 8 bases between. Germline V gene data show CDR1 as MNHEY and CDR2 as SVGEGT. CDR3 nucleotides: TGTGCCAGCAGTTACGAACGGGTTAGCAATCAGCCCCAGCATTTT. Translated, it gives CASSYERVSNQPQHF.

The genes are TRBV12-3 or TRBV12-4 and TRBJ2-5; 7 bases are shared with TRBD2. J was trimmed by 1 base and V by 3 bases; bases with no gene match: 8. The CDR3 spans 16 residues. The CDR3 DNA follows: TGTGCCAGCAGTTTTTCGCCTAGCGGAAGCCAAGAGACCCAGTACTTC. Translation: CASSFSPSGSQETQYF.

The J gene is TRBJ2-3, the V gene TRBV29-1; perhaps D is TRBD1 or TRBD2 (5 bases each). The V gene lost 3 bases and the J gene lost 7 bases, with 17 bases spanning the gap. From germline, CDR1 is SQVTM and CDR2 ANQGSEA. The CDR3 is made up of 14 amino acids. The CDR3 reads CSVDGLSAGNTQYF. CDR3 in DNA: TGCAGCGTTGACGGACTGAGTGCAGGGAATACGCAGTATTTT.

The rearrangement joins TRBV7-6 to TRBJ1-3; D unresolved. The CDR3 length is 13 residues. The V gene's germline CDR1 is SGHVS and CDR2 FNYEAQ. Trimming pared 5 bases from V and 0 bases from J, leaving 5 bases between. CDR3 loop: CASSRYSGNTIYF. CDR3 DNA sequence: TGTGCCAGCAGCAGATACTCTGGAAACACCATATATTTT.

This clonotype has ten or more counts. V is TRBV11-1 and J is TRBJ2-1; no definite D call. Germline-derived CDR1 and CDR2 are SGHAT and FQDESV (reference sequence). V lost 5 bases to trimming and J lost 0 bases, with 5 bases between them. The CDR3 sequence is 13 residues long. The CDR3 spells CASSQPSYNEQFF. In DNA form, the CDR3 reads TGTGCCAGCAGCCAACCCTCCTACAATGAGCAGTTCTTC.

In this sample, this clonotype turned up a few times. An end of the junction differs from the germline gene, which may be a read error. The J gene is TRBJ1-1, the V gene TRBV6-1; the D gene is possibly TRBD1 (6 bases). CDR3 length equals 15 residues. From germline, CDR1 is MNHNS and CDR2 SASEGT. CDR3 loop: CASSEEDPRGTEAFF. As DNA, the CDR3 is TGTGCCAGCAGCGAAGAGGACCCGAGGGGGACTGAAGCTTTCTTT.

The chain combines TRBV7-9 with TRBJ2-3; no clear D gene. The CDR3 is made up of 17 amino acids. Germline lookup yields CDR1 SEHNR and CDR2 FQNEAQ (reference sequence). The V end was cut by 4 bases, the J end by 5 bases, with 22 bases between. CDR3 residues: CASSSPTGPSLRDTQYF. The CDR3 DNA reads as TGTGCCAGCAGCTCGCCGACCGGGCCAAGCCTGAGAGATACGCAGTATTTT.

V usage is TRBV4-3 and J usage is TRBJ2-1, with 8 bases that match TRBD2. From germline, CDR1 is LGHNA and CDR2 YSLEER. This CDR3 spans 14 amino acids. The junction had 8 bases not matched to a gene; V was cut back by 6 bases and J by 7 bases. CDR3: CASSRSGGLNEQFF. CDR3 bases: TGCGCCAGCAGTCGTTCGGGGGGGCTAAATGAGCAGTTCTTC.